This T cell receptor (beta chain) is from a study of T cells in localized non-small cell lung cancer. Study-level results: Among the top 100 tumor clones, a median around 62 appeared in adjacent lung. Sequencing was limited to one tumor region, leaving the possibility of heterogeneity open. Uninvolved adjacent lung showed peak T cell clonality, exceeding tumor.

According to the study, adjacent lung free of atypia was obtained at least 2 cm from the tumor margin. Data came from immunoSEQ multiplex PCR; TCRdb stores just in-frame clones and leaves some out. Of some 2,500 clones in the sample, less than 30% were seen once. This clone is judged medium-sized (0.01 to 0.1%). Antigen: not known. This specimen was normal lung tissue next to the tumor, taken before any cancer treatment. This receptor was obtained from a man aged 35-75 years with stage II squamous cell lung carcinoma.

This CDR3 is CASSPTEEETQYF. DNA of the CDR3: TGTGCCAGCTCACCAACGGAGGAAGAGACCCAGTACTTC. V and J are TRBV18 and TRBJ2-5; D is possibly TRBD2 (5 bases). CDR3 length: 13 residues. The V gene's germline CDR1 is KGHSH and CDR2 LQKENI. Trimming shortened V by 2 bases and J by 3 bases, and 7 bases separated the two germline ends.